What follows are 14 T cell receptor beta chains derived from one specimen sequenced in a study of blood T cell repertoires in COVID-19. Only in-frame clones appear in the TCRdb table, and some are missing; sequencing was by immunoSEQ multiplex PCR. Among 250,000 or so clones listed, around nine tenths were seen once. What was sequenced was peripheral blood. These receptors all stem from a man aged 35-49 years with active or convalescent COVID-19.

The V call is TRBV20-1, the J call TRBJ1-1, with D unclear. The CDR3 covers 10 residues. Germline CDR1 and CDR2: DFQATT and SNEGSKA (reference sequence). The V and J ends lost 6 bases and 11 bases respectively, with 13 bases between them. This chain's CDR3 is CSAHHGRAFF. Written as DNA, the CDR3 is TGCAGTGCCCACCATGGGAGGGCTTTCTTT.

The chain carries TRBV28 and TRBJ1-5, with D possibly matching TRBD1 (6 bases). This CDR3 contains 16 residues. V lost 2 bases and J lost 1, with 12 bases in between. Germline V CDR1 and CDR2: MDHEN, SYDVKM. The CDR3 nucleotides read TGTGCCAGCAGTTTAGCAGGGGAGGGAAGCAATCAGCCCCAGCATTTT. This codes for CASSLAGEGSNQPQHF.

The rearrangement links TRBV7-6 to TRBJ2-2; 9 bases agree with TRBD2. This CDR3 spans 18 amino acids. The germline V gene has CDR1 SGHVS and CDR2 FNYEAQ. V was pared by 2 bases and J by 0 bases, with 7 bases of the junction left unmatched. The CDR3, as DNA: TGTGCCAGCAGCTTACGCCAGCGGGGGGCCCCGAACACCGGGGAGCTGTTTTTT. Translation: CASSLRQRGAPNTGELFF.

The chain carries TRBV30 and TRBJ1-4; D not certain. This CDR3 has 12 amino acids. V lost 4 bases and J lost 7, with 10 bases in between. Germline V gene lookup returns CDR1 GTSNPN and CDR2 SVGIG (reference sequence). CDR3 region: CAWTSYGEKLFF. CDR3 nucleotides: TGTGCCTGGACATCATACGGTGAAAAACTGTTTTTT.

The chain employs TRBV24-1 and TRBJ2-2; TRBD1 is a possible D gene (6 bases). Germline assignment: CDR1 KGHDR and CDR2 SFDVKD. Deletions cut 10 bases from V and 7 bases from J, with 12 bases between. This CDR3 contains 12 residues. The CDR3 here is CATNRANGELFF. Written as DNA, the CDR3 is TGTGCCACAAACAGGGCTAACGGGGAGCTGTTTTTT.

The rearrangement joins TRBV6-2 or TRBV6-3 to TRBJ1-5, with 8 positions matching TRBD1. CDR1 is MNHEY and CDR2 is SVGEGT in the germline V gene. The V gene end was trimmed by 3 bases and the J gene end by 4 bases; junction bases not matched to a gene: 2. This CDR3 spans 14 amino acids. In DNA form, the CDR3 reads TGTGCCAGCAGTTATGGGACAGGAAATCAGCCCCAGCATTTT. It translates to CASSYGTGNQPQHF.

This clone was observed a single time. This chain joins TRBV19 and TRBJ1-1; D gene unclear. Trimming stripped 5 bases from V and 1 base from J, with 5 bases between. Germline V gene lookup returns CDR1 LNHDA and CDR2 SQIVND (reference sequence). CDR3 length equals 12 residues. The CDR3: CASSRWNTEAFF. DNA for the CDR3: TGTGCCAGTAGTCGGTGGAACACTGAAGCTTTCTTT.

This sequence joins TRBV19 and TRBJ2-4, with D perhaps TRBD1 (8 bases). Trimming removed 5 bases at V and 15 bases at J, with 26 bases between. This CDR3 comprises 15 residues. From germline, CDR1 is LNHDA and CDR2 SQIVND (reference sequence). The CDR3 spells CASSPGQGMGGTTYF. For the CDR3, the DNA is TGTGCCAGTAGTCCTGGACAGGGAATGGGAGGGACGACGTACTTC.

This clone has just one count. The chain is built from TRBV2 and TRBJ2-5, with 9 nucleotides matching TRBD2. Germline V gene lookup returns CDR1 SNHLY and CDR2 FYNNEI. CDR3 length: 15 amino acids. Trimming removed 4 bases from V and 5 bases from J; junction bases left unmatched: 8. The CDR3 reads CASSGLAGVEETQYF. CDR3 bases: TGTGCCAGCAGTGGATTAGCGGGAGTTGAGGAGACCCAGTACTTC. The variable domain in full, with the rest retrieved from reference TRBV2 and TRBJ2-5, is EPEVTQTPSHQVTQMGQEVILRCVPISNHLYFYWYRQILGQKVEFLVSFYNNEISEKSEIFDDQFSVERPDGSNFTLKIRSTKLEDSAMYFCASSGLAGVEETQYFGPGTRLLVL.

J is TRBJ1-1 and V is TRBV7-6; no reliable D call. The CDR3 is made up of 13 amino acids. Germline CDR1 is SGHVS and CDR2 is FNYEAQ. V was trimmed by 5 bases and J by 8 bases, leaving 15 bases between them. Written as DNA, the CDR3 is TGTGCCAGCAGCCCGGCTAGTGGCTGGGAAGCTTTCTTT. This sequence encodes CASSPASGWEAFF.

The rearrangement joins TRBV25-1 to TRBJ1-5; D is unclear. V was pared by 4 bases and J by 4 bases, with 11 bases between. The germline gives CDR1 MGHDK, CDR2 SYGVNS. The CDR3 is made up of 14 amino acids. CDR3 amino acids: CASSAGGYNQPQHF. The CDR3 DNA sequence: TGTGCCAGCAGTGCTGGAGGGTATAATCAGCCCCAGCATTTT.

The chain uses TRBV13 and TRBJ1-1; 7 nucleotides align to TRBD1. The CDR3 sequence is 15 residues long. V was pared by 5 bases and J by 1 base, with 7 bases of the junction left unmatched. Germline assignment: CDR1 PRHDT and CDR2 FYEKMQ (reference sequence). CDR3 protein: CASSPRQGANTEAFF. In DNA form, the CDR3 reads TGTGCCAGCAGCCCGCGACAGGGTGCGAACACTGAAGCTTTCTTT.

The chain employs TRBV6-4 and TRBJ1-2; D is unresolved. Germline V gives CDR1 MRHNA, CDR2 SNTAGT. Trimming pared 0 bases from V and 7 bases from J, leaving 15 bases between. This CDR3 comprises 15 residues. This chain's CDR3 is CASSDSAGPSGGYTF. The CDR3 nucleotides are TGTGCCAGCAGTGACTCGGCGGGTCCCTCGGGTGGCTACACCTTC.

CDR3 bases: TGTGCCAGCGGGGACAAGGGGGTCCAAGAGACCCAGTACTTC. This codes for CASGDKGVQETQYF. This chain uses TRBV7-7 with TRBJ2-5; a possible D gene is TRBD1 (6 bases). The CDR3 sequence is 14 residues long. Germline assignment: CDR1 SSHAT and CDR2 FNYEAQ (reference sequence). V was clipped by 8 bases and J by 1 base, with 14 bases between them.